This T cell receptor (beta chain) was captured by sequencing in a study of blood T cells in healthy people across ages. Study findings and constraints: For the donors, CMV status was unknown and possibly confounded expanded clonotype changes.

Each sample used at least 6.5 million PBMCs. Alongside a J-beta primer mix, a sample-barcoded 5' primer served in a second PCR lasting about 7 to 11 cycles. Each cDNA molecule was tagged by a template-switch adaptor with 12 random nucleotides. MiXCR, applied by TCRdb to the 5' RACE reads, yields one record per CDR3 protein. In the table there are 700,000 to 850,000 distinct CDR3 sequences, around 36% of which are singletons. Details on this clonotype: The antigen remains unidentified.

The length of the CDR3 is 15 residues. The germline V and J ends were trimmed by 5 bases and 0 bases, with 13 bases remaining between them. Germline assignment: CDR1 DFQATT and CDR2 SNEGSKA (reference sequence). The chain couples TRBV20-1 to TRBJ2-2; maybe TRBD1 (5 bases). The receptor was isolated from a young man in good health. The sample consisted of blood. Here the CDR3 DNA reads TGCAGTGCTCGCCCCGACAGATCGAACACCGGGGAGCTGTTTTTT. It yields the protein CSARPDRSNTGELFF.